Below, 4 T cell receptor beta chains from the same sample are listed, as sequenced in a study of chemoradiotherapy in HPV16-positive cancers. Sequencing was performed with immunoSEQ multiplex PCR; in TCRdb, only in-frame clones are kept and a portion is missing. The sample has some 13,000 clones, around 66% seen once. Sampling was conducted from a patient who underwent chemoradiotherapy. The receptors here all came from a human donor with HPV-associated anogenital cancer.

The chain links TRBV19 to TRBJ2-7; tentatively, D is TRBD2 (6 bases). The V and J ends lost 3 bases and 1 base respectively, with 19 bases between them. Germline-derived CDR1 and CDR2 are LNHDA and SQIVND (reference sequence). There are 17 residues in the CDR3. Written as DNA, the CDR3 is TGTGCCAGTAGTATGAGGTCCGGGGGACGAGTATCCTACGAGCAGTACTTC. This encodes CASSMRSGGRVSYEQYF.

This clone qualifies as medium-sized. This chain uses TRBV11-1 with TRBJ2-7; 10 nucleotides line up with TRBD1. The CDR3 is made up of 12 amino acids. With 5 bases clipped from V and 9 bases from J, the junction kept 4 bases outside the gene matches. CDR1 is SGHAT, CDR2 FQDESV, per germline (reference sequence). The CDR3 nucleotides are TGTGCCAGCAGCCCAAGGACAGGGGGGCAGTACTTC. As protein: CASSPRTGGQYF.

The chain is built from TRBV19 and TRBJ2-1, with 10 bases that match TRBD2. Trimming took 5 bases from V and 4 from J; bases not matched to a gene: 8. Germline V CDR1 and CDR2: LNHDA, SQIVND (reference sequence). The CDR3 sequence is 16 residues long. CDR3 DNA sequence: TGTGCCAGTAGTGCCTCCTATAGCGGGGGGTACAATGAGCAGTTCTTC. Translation: CASSASYSGGYNEQFF. Supplemented by reference TRBV19 and TRBJ2-1, the full variable domain reads DGGITQSPKYLFRKEGQNVTLSCEQNLNHDAMYWYRQDPGQGLRLIYYSQIVNDFQKGDIAEGYSVSREKKESFPLTVTSAQKNPTAFYLCASSASYSGGYNEQFFGPGTRLTVL.

V and J are TRBV6-1 and TRBJ1-1, with D unresolved. With 7 bases removed from V and 0 bases from J, the gap between germline ends came to 15 bases. The germline V gene encodes CDR1 MNHNS and CDR2 SASEGT. The CDR3 covers 15 residues. CDR3 amino acids: CASTVDYDMNTEAFF. The CDR3 nucleotides are TGTGCCAGCACCGTGGATTATGATATGAACACTGAAGCTTTCTTT.